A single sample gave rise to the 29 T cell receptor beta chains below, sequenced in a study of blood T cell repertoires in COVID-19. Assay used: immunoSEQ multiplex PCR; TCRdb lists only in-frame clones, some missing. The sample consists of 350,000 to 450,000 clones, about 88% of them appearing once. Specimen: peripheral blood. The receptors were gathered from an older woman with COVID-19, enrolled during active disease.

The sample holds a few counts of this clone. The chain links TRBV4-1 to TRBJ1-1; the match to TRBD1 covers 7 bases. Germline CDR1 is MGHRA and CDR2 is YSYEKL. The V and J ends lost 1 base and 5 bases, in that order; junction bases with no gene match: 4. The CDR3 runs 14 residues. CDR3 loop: CASSQGQGWTEAFF. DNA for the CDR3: TGCGCCAGCAGCCAAGGACAGGGATGGACTGAAGCTTTCTTT.

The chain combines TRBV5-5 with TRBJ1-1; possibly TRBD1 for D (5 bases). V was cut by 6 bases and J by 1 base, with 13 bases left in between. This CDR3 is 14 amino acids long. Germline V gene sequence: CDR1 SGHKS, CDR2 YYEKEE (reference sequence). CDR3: CASIKGLANTEAFF. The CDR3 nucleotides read TGTGCCAGCATAAAGGGGCTGGCGAACACTGAAGCTTTCTTT.

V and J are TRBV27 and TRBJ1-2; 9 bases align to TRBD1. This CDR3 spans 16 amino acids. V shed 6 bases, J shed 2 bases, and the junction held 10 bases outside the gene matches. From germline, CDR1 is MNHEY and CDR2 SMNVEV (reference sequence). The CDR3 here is CASSHKPGTGNYGYTF. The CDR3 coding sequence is TGTGCCAGCAGCCATAAACCCGGGACAGGGAACTATGGCTACACCTTC.

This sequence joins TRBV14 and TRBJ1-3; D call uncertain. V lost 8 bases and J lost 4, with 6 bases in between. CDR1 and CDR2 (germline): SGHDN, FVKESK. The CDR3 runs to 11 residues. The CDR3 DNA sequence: TGTGCCAGCGGCTGGGGAAACACCATATATTTT. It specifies CASGWGNTIYF.

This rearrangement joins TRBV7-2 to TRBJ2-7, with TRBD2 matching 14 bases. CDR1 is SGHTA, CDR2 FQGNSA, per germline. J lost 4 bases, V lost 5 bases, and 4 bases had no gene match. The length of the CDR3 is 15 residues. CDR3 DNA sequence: TGTGCCAGCAGCCAAGGACTAGCGGGGGGTTACGAGCAGTACTTC. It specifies CASSQGLAGGYEQYF.

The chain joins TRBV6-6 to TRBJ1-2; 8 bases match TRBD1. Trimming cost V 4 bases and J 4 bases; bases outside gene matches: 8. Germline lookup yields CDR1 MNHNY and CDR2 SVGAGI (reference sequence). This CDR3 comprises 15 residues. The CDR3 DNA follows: TGTGCCAGCAGTTCCGGACAGGGAAGAATCTATGGCTACACCTTC. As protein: CASSSGQGRIYGYTF.

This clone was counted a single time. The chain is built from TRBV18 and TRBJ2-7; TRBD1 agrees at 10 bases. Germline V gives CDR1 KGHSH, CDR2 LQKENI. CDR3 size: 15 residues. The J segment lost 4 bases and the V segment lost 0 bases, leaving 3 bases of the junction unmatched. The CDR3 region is CASSPPGQGTYEQYF. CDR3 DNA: TGTGCCAGCTCACCACCGGGACAGGGGACATACGAGCAGTACTTC.

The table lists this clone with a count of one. CDR3 nucleotide sequence: TGTGCCAGCTCACCTATAGCGGGGGGGATGGAGTTCTTC. Encoded protein: CASSPIAGGMEFF. The V call is TRBV18, the J call TRBJ2-1, with TRBD2 identical over 11 bases. Per germline, CDR1 KGHSH and CDR2 LQKENI. After removal of 3 bases from V and 14 bases from J, the junction contained 6 bases not matched to a gene. The CDR3 spans 13 residues.

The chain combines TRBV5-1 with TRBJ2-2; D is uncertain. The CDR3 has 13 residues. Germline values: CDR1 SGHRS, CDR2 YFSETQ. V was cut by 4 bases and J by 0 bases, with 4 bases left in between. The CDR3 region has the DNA TGCGCCAGCAGCATAGCGAACACCGGGGAGCTGTTTTTT. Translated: CASSIANTGELFF.

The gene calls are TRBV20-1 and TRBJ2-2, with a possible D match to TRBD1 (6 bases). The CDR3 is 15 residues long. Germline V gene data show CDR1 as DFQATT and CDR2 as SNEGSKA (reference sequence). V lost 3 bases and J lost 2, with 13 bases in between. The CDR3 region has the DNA TGCAGTGCTAGTCAGACAGGCCCTAACACCGGGGAGCTGTTTTTT. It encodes CSASQTGPNTGELFF.

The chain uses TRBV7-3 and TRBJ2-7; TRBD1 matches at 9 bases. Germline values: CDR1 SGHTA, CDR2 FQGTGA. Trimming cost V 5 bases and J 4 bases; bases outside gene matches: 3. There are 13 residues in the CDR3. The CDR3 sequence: CASSLDRGYEQYF. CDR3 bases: TGTGCCAGCAGCCTGGACAGGGGATACGAGCAGTACTTC.

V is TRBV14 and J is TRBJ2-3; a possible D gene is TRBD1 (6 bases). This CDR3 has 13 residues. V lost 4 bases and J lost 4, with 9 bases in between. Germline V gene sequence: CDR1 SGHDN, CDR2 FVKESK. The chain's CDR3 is CASSLQGPDTQYF. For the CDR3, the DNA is TGTGCCAGCAGCCTACAGGGACCAGATACGCAGTATTTT.

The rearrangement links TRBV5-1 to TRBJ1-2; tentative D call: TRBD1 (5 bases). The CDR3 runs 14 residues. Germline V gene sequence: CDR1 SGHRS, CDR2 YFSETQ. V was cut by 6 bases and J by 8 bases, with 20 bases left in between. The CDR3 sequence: CASTNEGRVGGYTF. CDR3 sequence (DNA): TGCGCCAGCACCAACGAGGGGAGGGTAGGAGGCTACACCTTC.

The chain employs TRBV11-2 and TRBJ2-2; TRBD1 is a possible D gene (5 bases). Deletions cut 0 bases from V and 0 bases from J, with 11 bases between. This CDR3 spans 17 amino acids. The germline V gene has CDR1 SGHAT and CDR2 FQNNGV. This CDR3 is CASSLDLETANTGELFF. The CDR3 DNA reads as TGTGCCAGCAGCTTAGATCTCGAGACAGCGAACACCGGGGAGCTGTTTTTT.

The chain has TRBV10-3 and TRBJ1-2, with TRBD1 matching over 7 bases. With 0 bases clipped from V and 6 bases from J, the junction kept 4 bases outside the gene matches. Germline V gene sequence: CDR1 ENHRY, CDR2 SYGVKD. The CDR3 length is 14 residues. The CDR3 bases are TGTGCCATCAGTGAGTCGACAGGGAAAAATGGCTACACCTTC. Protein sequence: CAISESTGKNGYTF.

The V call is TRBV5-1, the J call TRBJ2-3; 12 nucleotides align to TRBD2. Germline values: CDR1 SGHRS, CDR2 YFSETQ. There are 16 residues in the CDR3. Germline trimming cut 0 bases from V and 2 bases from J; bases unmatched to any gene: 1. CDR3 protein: CASSLGLAGATDTQYF. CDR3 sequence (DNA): TGCGCCAGCAGCTTGGGACTAGCGGGGGCCACAGATACGCAGTATTTT. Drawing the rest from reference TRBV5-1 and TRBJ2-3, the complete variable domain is KAGVTQTPRYLIKTRGQQVTLSCSPISGHRSVSWYQQTPGQGLQFLFEYFSETQRNKGNFPGRFSGRQFSNSRSEMNVSTLELGDSALYLCASSLGLAGATDTQYFGPGTRLTVL.

This chain's CDR3 is CASSPGLARNEQFF. CDR3 DNA sequence: TGTGCCAGCAGTCCGGGACTAGCGCGCAATGAGCAGTTCTTC. This rearrangement joins TRBV2 to TRBJ2-1; the match to TRBD2 covers 10 bases. V shed 5 bases and J 6 bases; nucleotides not matched to a gene: 4. Per the germline V gene, CDR1 is SNHLY and CDR2 is FYNNEI. The CDR3 runs to 14 residues.

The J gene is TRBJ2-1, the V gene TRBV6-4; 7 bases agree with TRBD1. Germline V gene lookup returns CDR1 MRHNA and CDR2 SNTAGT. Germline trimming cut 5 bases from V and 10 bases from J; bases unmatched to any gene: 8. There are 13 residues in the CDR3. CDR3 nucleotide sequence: TGTGCCAGCAGTCTCACAGGGGACGGGGAGCAGTTCTTC. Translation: CASSLTGDGEQFF.

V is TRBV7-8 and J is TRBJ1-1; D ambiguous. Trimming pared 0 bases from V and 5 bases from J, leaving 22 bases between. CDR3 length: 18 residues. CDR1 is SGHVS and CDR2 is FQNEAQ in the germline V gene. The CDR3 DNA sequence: TGTGCCAGCAGCTTAGCTCCAACCGGGTCGGATTTTCGGACTGAAGCTTTCTTT. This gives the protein CASSLAPTGSDFRTEAFF.

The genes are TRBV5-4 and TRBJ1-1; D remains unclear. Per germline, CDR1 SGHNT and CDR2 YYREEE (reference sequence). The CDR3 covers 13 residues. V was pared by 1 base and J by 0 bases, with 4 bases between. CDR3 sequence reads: CASSLPMNTEAFF. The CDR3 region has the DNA TGTGCCAGCAGCTTGCCAATGAACACTGAAGCTTTCTTT.

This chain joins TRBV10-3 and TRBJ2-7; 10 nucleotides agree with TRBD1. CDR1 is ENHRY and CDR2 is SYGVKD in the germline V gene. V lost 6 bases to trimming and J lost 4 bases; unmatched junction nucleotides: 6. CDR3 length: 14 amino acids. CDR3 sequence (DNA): TGTGCCATCAGCCCCGGGACAGGGGTGTACGAGCAGTACTTC. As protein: CAISPGTGVYEQYF.

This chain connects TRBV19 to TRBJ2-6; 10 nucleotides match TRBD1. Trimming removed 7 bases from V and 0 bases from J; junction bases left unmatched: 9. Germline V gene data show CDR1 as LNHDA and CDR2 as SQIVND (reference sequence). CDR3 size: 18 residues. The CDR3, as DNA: TGTGCCAGTACGCCGGGACAGGGGACCTACTCTGGGGCCAACGTCCTGACTTTC. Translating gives CASTPGQGTYSGANVLTF.

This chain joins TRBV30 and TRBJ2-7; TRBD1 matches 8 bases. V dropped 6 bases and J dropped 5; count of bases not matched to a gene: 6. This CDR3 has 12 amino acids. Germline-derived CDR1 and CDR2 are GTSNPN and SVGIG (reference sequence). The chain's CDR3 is CACSGQVDEQYF. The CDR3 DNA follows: TGTGCCTGCTCGGGACAGGTCGACGAGCAGTACTTC.

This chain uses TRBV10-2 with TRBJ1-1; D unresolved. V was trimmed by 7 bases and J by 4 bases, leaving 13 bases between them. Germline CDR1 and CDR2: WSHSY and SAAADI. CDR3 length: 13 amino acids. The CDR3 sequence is CASTTLLGTEAFF. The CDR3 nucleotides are TGCGCCAGCACCACGTTGCTCGGCACTGAAGCTTTCTTT.

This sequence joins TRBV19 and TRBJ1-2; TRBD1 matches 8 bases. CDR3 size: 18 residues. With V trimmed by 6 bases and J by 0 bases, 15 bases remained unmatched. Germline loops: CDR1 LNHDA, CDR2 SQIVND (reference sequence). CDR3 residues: CASRGLGPGGLANYGYTF. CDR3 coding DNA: TGTGCCAGTAGGGGCCTGGGGCCAGGGGGCCTAGCTAACTATGGCTACACCTTC.

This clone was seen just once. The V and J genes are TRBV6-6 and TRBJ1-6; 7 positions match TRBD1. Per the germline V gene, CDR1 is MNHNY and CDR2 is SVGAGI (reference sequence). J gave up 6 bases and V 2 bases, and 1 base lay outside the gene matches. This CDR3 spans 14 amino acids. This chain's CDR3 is CASSYQGVNSPLHF. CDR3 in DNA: TGTGCCAGCAGTTACCAGGGGGTTAATTCACCCCTCCACTTT.

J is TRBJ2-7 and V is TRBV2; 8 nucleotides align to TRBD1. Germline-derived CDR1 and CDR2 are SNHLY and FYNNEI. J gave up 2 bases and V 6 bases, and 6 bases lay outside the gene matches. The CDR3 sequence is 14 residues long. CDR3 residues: CASSPRQGTYEQYF. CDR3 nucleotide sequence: TGTGCCAGCAGCCCCAGACAGGGGACCTACGAGCAGTACTTC.

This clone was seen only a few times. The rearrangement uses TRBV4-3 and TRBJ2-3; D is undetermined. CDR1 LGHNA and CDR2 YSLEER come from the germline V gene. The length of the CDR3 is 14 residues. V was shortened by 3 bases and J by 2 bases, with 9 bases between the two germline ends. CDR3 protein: CASSQIASTDTQYF. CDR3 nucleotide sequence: TGCGCCAGCAGCCAGATAGCCTCCACAGATACGCAGTATTTT.

The CDR3 sequence: CAWSSGINDQPQHF. The CDR3 DNA reads as TGTGCCTGGAGTTCAGGGATCAACGATCAGCCCCAGCATTTT. The chain employs TRBV30 and TRBJ1-5; possibly TRBD1 for D (5 bases). V gave up 2 bases and J gave up 5 bases, with 13 bases separating them. From germline, CDR1 is GTSNPN and CDR2 SVGIG (reference sequence). The CDR3 sequence is 14 residues long.